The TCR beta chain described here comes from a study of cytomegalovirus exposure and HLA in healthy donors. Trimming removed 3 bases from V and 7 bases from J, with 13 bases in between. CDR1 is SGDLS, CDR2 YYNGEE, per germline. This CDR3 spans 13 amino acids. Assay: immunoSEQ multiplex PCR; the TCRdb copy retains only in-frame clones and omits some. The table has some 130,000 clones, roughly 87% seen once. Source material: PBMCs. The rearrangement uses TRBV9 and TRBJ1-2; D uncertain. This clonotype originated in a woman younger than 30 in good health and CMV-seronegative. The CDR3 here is CASSASPGFGYTF. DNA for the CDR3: TGTGCCAGCAGCGCCAGCCCAGGATTTGGCTACACCTTC. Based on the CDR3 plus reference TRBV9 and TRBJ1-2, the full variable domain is DSGVTQTPKHLITATGQRVTLRCSPRSGDLSVYWYQQSLDQGLQFLIQYYNGEERAKGNILERFSAQQFPDLHSELNLSSLELGDSALYFCASSASPGFGYTFGSGTRLTVV.